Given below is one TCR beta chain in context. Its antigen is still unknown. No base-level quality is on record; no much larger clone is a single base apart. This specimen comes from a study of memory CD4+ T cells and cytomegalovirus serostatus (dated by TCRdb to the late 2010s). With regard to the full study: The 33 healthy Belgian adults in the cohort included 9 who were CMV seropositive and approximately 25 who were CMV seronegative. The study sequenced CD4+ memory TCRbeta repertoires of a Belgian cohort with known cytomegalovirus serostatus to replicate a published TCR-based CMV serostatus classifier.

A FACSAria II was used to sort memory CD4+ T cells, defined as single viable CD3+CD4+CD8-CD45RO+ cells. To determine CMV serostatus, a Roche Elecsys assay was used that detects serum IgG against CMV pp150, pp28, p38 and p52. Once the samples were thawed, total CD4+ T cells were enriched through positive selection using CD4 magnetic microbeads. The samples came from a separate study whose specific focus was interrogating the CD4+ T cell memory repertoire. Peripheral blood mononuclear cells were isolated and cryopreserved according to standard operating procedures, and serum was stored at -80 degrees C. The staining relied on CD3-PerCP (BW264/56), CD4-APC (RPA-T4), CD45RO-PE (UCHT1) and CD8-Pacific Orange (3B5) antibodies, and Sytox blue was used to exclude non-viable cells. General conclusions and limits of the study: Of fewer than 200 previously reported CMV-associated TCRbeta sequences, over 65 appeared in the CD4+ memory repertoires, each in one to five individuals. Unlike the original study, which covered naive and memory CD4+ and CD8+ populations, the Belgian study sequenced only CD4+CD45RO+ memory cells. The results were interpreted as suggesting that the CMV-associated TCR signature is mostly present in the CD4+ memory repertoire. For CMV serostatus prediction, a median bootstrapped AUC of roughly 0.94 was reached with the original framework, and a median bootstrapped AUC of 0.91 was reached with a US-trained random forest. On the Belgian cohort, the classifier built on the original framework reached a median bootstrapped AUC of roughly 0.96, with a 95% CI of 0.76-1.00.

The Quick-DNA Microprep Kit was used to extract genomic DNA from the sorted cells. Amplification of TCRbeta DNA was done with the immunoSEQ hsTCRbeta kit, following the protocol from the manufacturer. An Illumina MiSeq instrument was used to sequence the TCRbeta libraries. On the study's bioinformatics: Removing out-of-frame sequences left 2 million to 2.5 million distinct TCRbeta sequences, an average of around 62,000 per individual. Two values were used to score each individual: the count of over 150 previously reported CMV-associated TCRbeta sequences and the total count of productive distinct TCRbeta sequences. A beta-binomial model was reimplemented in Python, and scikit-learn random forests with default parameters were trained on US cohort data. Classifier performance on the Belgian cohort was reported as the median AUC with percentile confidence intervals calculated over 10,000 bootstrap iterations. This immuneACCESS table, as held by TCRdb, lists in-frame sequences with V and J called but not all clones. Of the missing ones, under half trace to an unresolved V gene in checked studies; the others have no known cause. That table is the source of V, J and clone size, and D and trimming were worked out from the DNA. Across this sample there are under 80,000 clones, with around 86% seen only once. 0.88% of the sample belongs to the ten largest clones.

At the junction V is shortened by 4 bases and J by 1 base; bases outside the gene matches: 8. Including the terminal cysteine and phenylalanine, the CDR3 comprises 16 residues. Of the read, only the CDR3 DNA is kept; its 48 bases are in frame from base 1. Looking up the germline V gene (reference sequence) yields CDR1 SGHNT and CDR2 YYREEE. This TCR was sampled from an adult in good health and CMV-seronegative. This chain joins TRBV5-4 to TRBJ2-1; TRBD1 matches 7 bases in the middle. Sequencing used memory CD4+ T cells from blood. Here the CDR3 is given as CASSLPRTGSYNEQFF. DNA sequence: TGTGCCAGCAGCCTGCCGCGGACAGGTTCCTACAATGAGCAGTTCTTC. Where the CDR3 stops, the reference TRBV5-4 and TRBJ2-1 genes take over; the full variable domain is ETGVTQSPTHLIKTRGQQVTLRCSSQSGHNTVSWYQQALGQGPQFIFQYYREEENGRGNFPPRFSGLQFPNYSSELNVNALELDDSALYLCASSLPRTGSYNEQFFGPGTRLTVL.